Below are 10 T cell receptor beta chains sequenced from a single sample in a study of T cells in Graves' hyperthyroidism and ophthalmopathy. What was amplified from RNA transcripts were TCR beta CDR3 regions. Using the HTBI primer set, a first-round RT-PCR was run on the TCR CDR3. TCRdb redid the calling of the multiplex PCR reads with MiXCR, one entry per CDR3 protein. The sample holds around 350,000 distinct CDR3 sequences, about 18% seen once. Sample: blood. The receptors were gathered from a young woman with Graves' hyperthyroidism.

This clonotype was found many times. The chain links TRBV28 to TRBJ2-7, with D perhaps assigned TRBD1 or TRBD2 (6 bases each). Germline CDR1 and CDR2: MDHEN and SYDVKM. CDR3 length: 18 residues. The V end lost 2 bases, the J end lost 3 bases, and 23 bases lay between the germline ends. This chain's CDR3 is CASSLPVVGGLSYYEQYF. The CDR3 DNA sequence: TGTGCCAGCAGTTTACCCGTTGTAGGGGGACTCTCGTACTACGAGCAGTACTTC.

In its sample, this clonotype was seen many times. The chain is built from TRBV6-1 and TRBJ1-2; D is uncertain. The CDR3 is 12 amino acids. V was pared by 6 bases and J by 4 bases, with 9 bases between. Germline CDR1 and CDR2: MNHNS and SASEGT. The CDR3 spells CASRETGYGYTF. The DNA for the CDR3 is TGTGCCAGCAGAGAGACGGGCTATGGCTACACCTTC.

This clonotype was recorded many times. The chain carries TRBV28 and TRBJ2-4; 11 positions agree with TRBD2. Germline CDR1 MDHEN, CDR2 SYDVKM. This CDR3 spans 15 amino acids. V dropped 6 bases and J dropped 7; count of bases not matched to a gene: 8. CDR3 region: CASRLAGDQRNIQYF. CDR3 DNA sequence: TGTGCCAGCAGACTAGCGGGGGACCAAAGGAACATTCAGTACTTC.

This clonotype came up many times. This chain uses TRBV20-1 with TRBJ2-4; the D is unclear. Germline CDR1 DFQATT, CDR2 SNEGSKA (reference sequence). The CDR3 runs to 15 residues. Trimming shortened V by 3 bases and J by 1 base, and 13 bases separated the two germline ends. CDR3 in DNA: TGCAGTGCTAGCCGGAACTCGGCCGCCAAAAACATTCAGTACTTC. Its translation is CSASRNSAAKNIQYF.

This clonotype has ten or more counts. V usage is TRBV9 and J usage is TRBJ1-2; no clear D. This CDR3 is built from 14 residues. Germline V gene sequence: CDR1 SGDLS, CDR2 YYNGEE. The ends were cut back, 4 bases at V and 1 base at J, with 11 bases in the middle. The CDR3 bases are TGTGCCAGCAGCCTCAGCCGGGGTAACTATGGCTACACCTTC. Residues: CASSLSRGNYGYTF.

This clonotype occurred a few times. Sequence at one end of the junction differs from germline and may be a read error. The J gene is TRBJ1-1, the V gene TRBV4-1; D not certain. Germline CDR1 reads MGHRA; CDR2 reads YSYEKL. The CDR3 is made up of 14 amino acids. In DNA form, the CDR3 reads TGCGCCAGCAGCCAGGTACTTGACGGAGCTGAAGCTTCCTTT. Translated, it gives CASSQVLDGAEASF.

CDR3 DNA: TGTGCCAGCAGTTCTGACAGGGGTGATTATGGCTACACCTTC. This encodes CASSSDRGDYGYTF. V gene TRBV27 combines with J gene TRBJ1-2; TRBD1 agrees at 8 bases. This CDR3 is built from 14 residues. Germline values: CDR1 MNHEY, CDR2 SMNVEV (reference sequence). The ends lost 4 bases at V and 5 bases at J; junction bases unmatched: 6.

The table lists this clonotype with many counts. The chain carries TRBV14 and TRBJ2-7; no clear D. The germline gives CDR1 SGHDN, CDR2 FVKESK. This CDR3 has 12 residues. Between the trimmed V and J ends, which lost 1 base and 4 bases, there was a span of 5 bases. The chain's CDR3 is CASSQGGYEQYF. Here the CDR3 DNA reads TGTGCCAGCAGCCAAGGGGGTTACGAGCAGTACTTC.

The chain has TRBV30 and TRBJ2-7, with 9 positions matching TRBD2. CDR3 size: 14 residues. Unmatched junction bases numbered 4, after V lost 1 base and J lost 3 bases. Germline-derived CDR1 and CDR2 are GTSNPN and SVGIG (reference sequence). The CDR3 loop is CAWSDKTSGYEQYF. For the CDR3, the DNA is TGTGCCTGGAGTGATAAGACTAGCGGCTACGAGCAGTACTTC.

In this sample, this clonotype turned up many times. The J gene is TRBJ2-5, the V gene TRBV24-1; TRBD1 aligns across 10 bases. Trimming removed 3 bases from V and 5 bases from J; junction bases left unmatched: 14. Germline V gene sequence: CDR1 KGHDR, CDR2 SFDVKD. The CDR3 totals 18 residues. The CDR3 reads CATSDTIDRGRGRETQYF. The CDR3 region has the DNA TGTGCCACCAGTGATACCATCGACAGGGGGCGAGGAAGGGAGACCCAGTACTTC.